The clone carrying this T cell receptor (beta chain) came up many times. The sample comes from a study of T cells in Graves' hyperthyroidism and ophthalmopathy. With 3 bases removed from V and 3 bases from J, the gap between germline ends came to 9 bases. The CDR3 covers 13 residues. Germline CDR1 reads SGDLS; CDR2 reads YYNGEE. Criteria for exclusion of patients were uncontrolled infection, other autoimmune disease, pregnancy or lactation. The sample of blood was obtained at first hyperthyroidism diagnosis (before any ophthalmopathy symptoms). The CDR3 regions of TCR beta were amplified from RNA transcripts. First-round RT-PCR with HTBI primers amplified the TCR CDR3 region. Each CDR3 protein is one row after TCRdb ran MiXCR on the multiplex PCR reads. The profile shows approximately 600,000 distinct CDR3 sequences, approximately 13% of them singletons.

J is TRBJ1-1 and V is TRBV9, with D uncertain. This sequence was found in a woman aged 30 to 39 with Graves' hyperthyroidism that later progressed to Graves' ophthalmopathy. Specimen: blood. The CDR3 region is CASSADTDTEAFF. The CDR3 coding sequence is TGTGCCAGCAGCGCCGATACGGACACTGAAGCTTTCTTT.